This T cell receptor beta chain emerged from a study of T cells of healthy individuals. TCRdb redid the calling of the 5' RACE reads with MiXCR, one entry per CDR3 protein. The sample holds 55,000 to 65,000 distinct CDR3 sequences, roughly 16% seen once. The sample holds many counts of this clonotype. The TCR sequence derives from a human donor in good health.

CDR3 in DNA: TGCAGCGTTCGGCAGGATAGAAATGAAGCTTTCTTT. Its protein product is CSVRQDRNEAFF. The chain is built from TRBV29-1 and TRBJ1-1; D is undetermined. V was pared by 5 bases and J by 7 bases, with 14 bases between. The CDR3 consists of 12 residues. CDR1 and CDR2 (germline): SQVTM, ANQGSEA. Drawing the rest from reference TRBV29-1 and TRBJ1-1, the complete variable domain is SAVISQKPSRDICQRGTSLTIQCQVDSQVTMMFWYRQQPGQSLTLIATANQGSEATYESGFVIDKFPISRPNLTFSTLTVSNMSPEDSSIYLCSVRQDRNEAFFGQGTRLTVV.